A selection of T cell receptor beta chains follows, all from one sample in a study of cytomegalovirus exposure and HLA in healthy donors. Assay used: immunoSEQ multiplex PCR; TCRdb lists only in-frame clones, some missing. Seen here are roughly 130,000 clones, roughly 72% observed once, and the top ten hold over 1.5%. The sample comprised PBMCs. These receptors were taken from a woman between 45 and 60 years old in good health and CMV-seronegative. Each CDR3 is given with its conserved first and last residue. The D gene is left open where the match is weak. Clone size is given for some rows only: seen once, a few or many times, or a class if the clone is expanded.

clone_size: once; d_call: TRBD2; v_call: TRBV19; j_call: TRBJ2-2; cdr3_nt: TGTGCCAGTAGTAAGGGGCTTCCGGGACTAGCTCGAACCGGGGAGCTGTTTTTT; cdr3_aa: CASSKGLPGLARTGELFF
clone_size: -; d_call: -; v_call: TRBV6-1; j_call: TRBJ2-3; cdr3_nt: TGTGCCAGCCGGAGCCTCAGCACAGATACGCAGTATTTT; cdr3_aa: CASRSLSTDTQYF
clone_size: few; d_call: TRBD2; v_call: TRBV6-1; j_call: TRBJ2-1; cdr3_nt: TGTGCCAGCAGTGAGGAACTAGCGGGAGGGCTCGGGGAGCAGTTCTTC; cdr3_aa: CASSEELAGGLGEQFF
clone_size: -; d_call: -; v_call: TRBV5-6; j_call: TRBJ2-1; cdr3_nt: TGTGCCAGCAGCCCCCTGGACAGAGAACTCAATGAGCAGTTCTTC; cdr3_aa: CASSPLDRELNEQFF
clone_size: -; d_call: -; v_call: TRBV19; j_call: TRBJ1-1; cdr3_nt: TGTGCCAGTAGTATTCCACCGAGGGACACTGAAGCTTTCTTT; cdr3_aa: CASSIPPRDTEAFF
clone_size: -; d_call: -; v_call: TRBV29-1; j_call: TRBJ1-2; cdr3_nt: TGCAGCGCTGGCAGGGGAGACTATGGCTACACCTTC; cdr3_aa: CSAGRGDYGYTF
clone_size: -; d_call: -; v_call: TRBV29-1; j_call: TRBJ1-1; cdr3_nt: TGCAGCGTTGACGCGGCAGTGAACACTGAAGCTTTCTTT; cdr3_aa: CSVDAAVNTEAFF
clone_size: -; d_call: -; v_call: TRBV6-4; j_call: TRBJ1-5; cdr3_nt: TGTGCCAGCAGTGACCTAGACAGGAACACTGATAGCAATCAGCCCCAGCATTTT; cdr3_aa: CASSDLDRNTDSNQPQHF
clone_size: -; d_call: TRBD2; v_call: TRBV7-9; j_call: TRBJ2-3; cdr3_nt: TGTGCCAGCAGCTGGTTAGCGGGAGGAGTCCCAGATACGCAGTATTTT; cdr3_aa: CASSWLAGGVPDTQYF
clone_size: -; d_call: TRBD1; v_call: TRBV5-1; j_call: TRBJ1-4; cdr3_nt: TGCGCCAGCAGCTTGTGGGGACAGTTAAATGAAAAACTGTTTTTT; cdr3_aa: CASSLWGQLNEKLFF
clone_size: -; d_call: -; v_call: TRBV13; j_call: TRBJ2-5; cdr3_nt: TGTGCCAGCAGCCCGGAGGGGACTGTGGGGGAGACCCAGTACTTC; cdr3_aa: CASSPEGTVGETQYF
clone_size: -; d_call: TRBD2; v_call: TRBV27; j_call: TRBJ2-5; cdr3_nt: TGTGCCAGCAGTCCTCATTCGTTAGCGGGTAACCAAGAGACCCAGTACTTC; cdr3_aa: CASSPHSLAGNQETQYF
clone_size: -; d_call: -; v_call: TRBV5-4; j_call: TRBJ2-7; cdr3_nt: TGTGCCAGCAGCCCCCCGGGCGGGATCTACGAGCAGTACTTC; cdr3_aa: CASSPPGGIYEQYF
clone_size: -; d_call: -; v_call: TRBV19; j_call: TRBJ1-1; cdr3_nt: TGTGCCAGTAACCCTGGACAGCCGAACACTGAAGCTTTCTTT; cdr3_aa: CASNPGQPNTEAFF
clone_size: few; d_call: -; v_call: TRBV5-1; j_call: TRBJ1-1; cdr3_nt: TGCGCCAGCAGCTTCGACAGGACTGAAGCTTTCTTT; cdr3_aa: CASSFDRTEAFF
clone_size: -; d_call: TRBD1; v_call: TRBV7-6; j_call: TRBJ2-3; cdr3_nt: TGTGCCAGCAGCTTAGGACAGGGGACCGTTCGGGATACGCAGTATTTT; cdr3_aa: CASSLGQGTVRDTQYF
clone_size: few; d_call: -; v_call: TRBV4-3; j_call: TRBJ2-7; cdr3_nt: TGCGCCAGCAGCCGGTCGGTTAACTACGAGCAGTACTTC; cdr3_aa: CASSRSVNYEQYF
clone_size: -; d_call: -; v_call: TRBV5-6; j_call: TRBJ2-7; cdr3_nt: TGTGCCAGCAGCTTGGTGGGCAGGGGGGACTACGAGCAGTACTTC; cdr3_aa: CASSLVGRGDYEQYF
clone_size: -; d_call: TRBD2; v_call: TRBV10-3; j_call: TRBJ2-4; cdr3_nt: TGTGCCACCGGACTAGCGGGAGCTTCGGGGAACATTCAGTACTTC; cdr3_aa: CATGLAGASGNIQYF
clone_size: -; d_call: -; v_call: TRBV30; j_call: TRBJ2-1; cdr3_nt: TGTGCCTGGAACGACAGGGAGGATGAGCAGTTCTTC; cdr3_aa: CAWNDREDEQFF
clone_size: once; d_call: -; v_call: TRBV19; j_call: TRBJ2-7; cdr3_nt: TGTGCCAGTAGTATAGGTCAAGGGAGTCCCTACGAGCAGTACTTC; cdr3_aa: CASSIGQGSPYEQYF
clone_size: -; d_call: TRBD1; v_call: TRBV10-3; j_call: TRBJ1-1; cdr3_nt: TGTGCCACCTTGGACAGGGGGCTCCGTAACACTGAAGCTTTCTTT; cdr3_aa: CATLDRGLRNTEAFF
clone_size: -; d_call: TRBD1; v_call: TRBV6-1; j_call: TRBJ1-1; cdr3_nt: TGTGCCAGCAGAGAACGACAGGGTAACACTGAAGCTTTCTTT; cdr3_aa: CASRERQGNTEAFF
clone_size: -; d_call: TRBD2; v_call: TRBV28; j_call: TRBJ2-3; cdr3_nt: TGTGCCAGCAGGTCAGGGAGGGAGACAGATACGCAGTATTTT; cdr3_aa: CASRSGRETDTQYF
clone_size: -; d_call: TRBD2; v_call: TRBV19; j_call: TRBJ2-1; cdr3_nt: TGTGCCAGTAAAACTAGCGGGAGTTGGAATGAGCAGTTCTTC; cdr3_aa: CASKTSGSWNEQFF
clone_size: -; d_call: -; v_call: TRBV2; j_call: TRBJ2-7; cdr3_nt: TGTGCCAGCAGCCCTGACACAGAGTACGAGCAGTACTTC; cdr3_aa: CASSPDTEYEQYF
clone_size: -; d_call: -; v_call: TRBV9; j_call: TRBJ2-1; cdr3_nt: TGTGCCAGCAGCACAGGAGGTGGGAGGCCCATTGACAATGAGCAGTTCTTC; cdr3_aa: CASSTGGGRPIDNEQFF
clone_size: once; d_call: TRBD2; v_call: TRBV7-9; j_call: TRBJ2-7; cdr3_nt: TGTGCCAGCAGCCCCCCCGCTAGCGGGAACCACGAGCAGTACTTC; cdr3_aa: CASSPPASGNHEQYF
clone_size: few; d_call: -; v_call: TRBV27; j_call: TRBJ1-1; cdr3_nt: TGTGCCAGCAGTTTCCCTGGCAGGGCGGACACTGAAGCTTTCTTT; cdr3_aa: CASSFPGRADTEAFF
clone_size: -; d_call: -; v_call: TRBV6-5; j_call: TRBJ2-1; cdr3_nt: TGTGCCAGCAGGGAGGGCGTAAATGAGCAGTTCTTC; cdr3_aa: CASREGVNEQFF
clone_size: -; d_call: TRBD1; v_call: TRBV2; j_call: TRBJ1-4; cdr3_nt: TGTGCCAGCAGGATACAACCCGGGACAGCGGGGGGTCCTAATGAAAAACTGTTTTTT; cdr3_aa: CASRIQPGTAGGPNEKLFF
clone_size: -; d_call: TRBD2; v_call: TRBV30; j_call: TRBJ2-7; cdr3_nt: TGTGCCTCCAGCGGGAGGCTCTCCAACGAGCAGTACTTC; cdr3_aa: CASSGRLSNEQYF
clone_size: -; d_call: TRBD1; v_call: TRBV2; j_call: TRBJ2-2; cdr3_nt: TGTGCCAGCAGAACCCCAGGAGGGCGGCAGACAGGGGCAATAATAAACACCGGGGAGCTGTTTTTT; cdr3_aa: CASRTPGGRQTGAIINTGELFF
clone_size: -; d_call: -; v_call: TRBV4-3; j_call: TRBJ1-5; cdr3_nt: TGCGCCAGCAGCCAAGAATCGAACAGGGTGCTACCCCAGCCCCAGCATTTT; cdr3_aa: CASSQESNRVLPQPQHF
clone_size: -; d_call: -; v_call: TRBV5-8; j_call: TRBJ2-7; cdr3_nt: TGTGCCAGCAGCTTGACAGGGATAAACTCCTACGAGCAGTACTTC; cdr3_aa: CASSLTGINSYEQYF
clone_size: -; d_call: -; v_call: TRBV4-2; j_call: TRBJ1-5; cdr3_nt: TGTGCCAGCAGCCAAGCGGTACCAGGGAATGTGCAGCCCCAGCATTTT; cdr3_aa: CASSQAVPGNVQPQHF
clone_size: -; d_call: TRBD1; v_call: TRBV9; j_call: TRBJ1-2; cdr3_nt: TGTGCCAGCAGCGTAGGGCAGGGGGTCACTAACTATGGCTACACCTTC; cdr3_aa: CASSVGQGVTNYGYTF